These T cell receptor beta chains were read from a single sample in a study of graft-versus-host responses after intestinal transplantation. Method: immunoSEQ multiplex PCR; TCRdb's copy keeps in-frame clones and lacks some. The sample lists some 50,000 clones, around 85% occurring once. Their target antigens are unknown. Here the sequenced sample was unstimulated CD4+ T cells sorted from spleen or lymph node cells, taken before transplant. These receptor sequences come from a human donor who was the organ donor for an intestinal transplant. The CDR3 runs from the conserved cysteine through the conserved F or W. D genes are given only for firm matches. Only some rows state a clone size, as once, few, many or a class for expanded clones.

j_call clone_size v_call d_call cdr3_aa cdr3_nt
TRBJ2-7 - TRBV4-3 - CASSQVLLYEQYF TGCGCCAGCAGCCAAGTCCTCCTCTACGAGCAGTACTTC
TRBJ2-1 - TRBV10-3 TRBD1 CAISSGTAFSYNEQFF TGTGCCATCAGTTCCGGGACAGCCTTCTCCTACAATGAGCAGTTCTTC
TRBJ2-7 - TRBV6-5 TRBD1 CASRTGGSYEQYF TGTGCCAGCAGGACAGGGGGCTCCTACGAGCAGTACTTC
TRBJ2-7 few TRBV6-1 TRBD1 CASSWTGGTYEQYF TGTGCCAGCAGTTGGACAGGGGGGACCTACGAGCAGTACTTC
TRBJ2-5 - TRBV5-1 TRBD2 CASSFGLQGLAHETQYF TGCGCCAGCAGCTTTGGTCTTCAGGGACTAGCGCATGAGACCCAGTACTTC
TRBJ2-7 - TRBV5-6 TRBD1 CASSLPGGYEQYF TGTGCCAGCAGCTTGCCAGGGGGCTACGAGCAGTACTTC
TRBJ2-4 - TRBV2 TRBD2 CASSSEGLTKNIQYF TGTGCCAGCAGCTCCGAGGGACTAACCAAAAACATTCAGTACTTC
TRBJ2-1 few TRBV6-5 - CASSYSPRTYNEQFF TGTGCCAGCAGTTACTCGCCTAGGACGTACAATGAGCAGTTCTTC
TRBJ2-3 - TRBV5-1 TRBD2 CASSLASGGADTQYF TGCGCCAGCAGCTTGGCTAGCGGGGGGGCCGATACGCAGTATTTT
TRBJ1-2 - TRBV10-1 TRBD1 CASSDGTGLYGYTF TGCGCCAGCAGTGATGGGACAGGCCTCTATGGCTACACCTTC
TRBJ2-2 - TRBV29-1 - CSVLPGPRSANTGELFF TGCAGCGTCCTGCCGGGACCTAGAAGCGCGAACACCGGGGAGCTGTTTTTT
TRBJ2-5 - TRBV10-1 TRBD2 CASSGGPWETQYF TGCGCCAGTAGCGGGGGGCCTTGGGAGACCCAGTACTTC
TRBJ2-1 - TRBV9 TRBD2 CASSVVTSGMSSYNEQFF TGTGCCAGCAGCGTAGTAACTAGCGGGATGAGCTCCTACAATGAGCAGTTCTTC
TRBJ1-2 once TRBV6-5 - CASSEANYGYTF TGTGCCAGCAGTGAAGCTAACTATGGCTACACCTTC
TRBJ1-6 - TRBV9 - CASSAVARNSPLHF TGTGCCAGCAGCGCCGTAGCTCGAAATTCACCCCTCCACTTT
TRBJ2-7 - TRBV28 TRBD2 CASSSGVGGPSYEQYF TGTGCCAGCAGTTCCGGGGTGGGAGGGCCCTCCTACGAGCAGTACTTC
TRBJ2-5 - TRBV18 TRBD2 CASSPLTSGGLGETQYF TGTGCCAGCTCACCCTTGACTAGCGGGGGTCTAGGAGAGACCCAGTACTTC
TRBJ2-7 - TRBV5-1 TRBD2 CASSLEQGQGSGTSGRPSYEQYF TGCGCCAGCAGCTTGGAGCAGGGACAGGGTTCCGGGACTAGCGGCCGCCCCTCCTACGAGCAGTACTTC
TRBJ1-3 - TRBV27 - CASSFSSGNTIYF TGTGCCAGCAGTTTCAGCTCTGGAAACACCATATATTTT
TRBJ1-2 - TRBV7-9 - CASSPTEGGGYTF TGTGCCAGCAGCCCAACCGAGGGGGGTGGCTACACCTTC
TRBJ1-3 - TRBV5-1 - CASSLSGSGNTIYF TGCGCCAGCAGCTTGAGCGGCTCTGGAAACACCATATATTTT
TRBJ1-3 - TRBV6-6 - CASSYDTGNTIYF TGTGCCAGCAGTTACGACACTGGAAACACCATATATTTT
TRBJ1-2 few TRBV5-6 - CASSPAFDYGYTF TGTGCCAGCAGCCCGGCATTCGACTATGGCTACACCTTC
TRBJ1-2 few TRBV30 - CAWSVRGGYTF TGTGCCTGGAGTGTACGAGGGGGCTACACCTTC
TRBJ2-7 - TRBV6-5 - CASSEDRYEQYF TGTGCCAGCAGTGAAGACAGGTACGAGCAGTACTTC
TRBJ2-1 - TRBV19 TRBD2 CATSRGLGEVGEQFF TGTGCCACCTCAAGGGGACTAGGTGAGGTGGGTGAGCAGTTCTTC
TRBJ1-4 - TRBV5-6 - CAGSPWGGEKLFF TGTGCCGGCAGCCCGTGGGGCGGTGAAAAACTGTTTTTT
TRBJ1-6 - TRBV5-1 TRBD1 CASTRDRVDSPLHF TGCGCCAGCACCCGGGACAGGGTTGATTCACCCCTCCACTTT
TRBJ1-4 - TRBV5-1 - CASSGGHNEKLFF TGCGCCAGCAGCGGAGGACATAATGAAAAACTGTTTTTT
TRBJ1-2 - TRBV2 TRBD1 CASRATGGKGYTF TGTGCCAGCAGGGCCACAGGGGGGAAGGGCTACACCTTC
TRBJ1-1 - TRBV29-1 - CSVRVFSFSGKETEAFF TGCAGCGTTCGGGTTTTTAGCTTTTCAGGAAAGGAAACTGAAGCTTTCTTT
TRBJ2-5 - TRBV11-3 - CASSQPPLRSQETQYF TGTGCCAGCAGCCAACCACCTCTTAGGAGTCAAGAGACCCAGTACTTC
TRBJ2-3 - TRBV7-2 - CASSLNGGPSPYTQYF TGTGCCAGCAGCTTAAATGGGGGCCCCTCCCCATATACGCAGTATTTT
TRBJ2-3 - TRBV7-2 TRBD2 CASSWTSGSFNTQYF TGTGCCAGCAGCTGGACTAGCGGGAGTTTTAATACGCAGTATTTT
TRBJ2-7 - TRBV7-2 - CASSIRVEAAYEQYF TGTGCCAGCAGCATTCGGGTTGAGGCGGCCTACGAGCAGTACTTC
TRBJ2-1 - TRBV10-3 TRBD2 CAISSSAGLGNNEQFF TGTGCCATCAGTTCGTCGGCGGGACTAGGAAACAATGAGCAGTTCTTC
TRBJ1-1 - TRBV7-2 - CASSFLNTEAFF TGTGCCAGCAGCTTCTTAAACACTGAAGCTTTCTTT
TRBJ2-2 once TRBV5-4 TRBD2 CASSLGNLAGGNTGELFF TGTGCCAGCAGCTTGGGAAACTTAGCGGGAGGAAACACCGGGGAGCTGTTTTTT
TRBJ2-1 - TRBV19 TRBD2 CASSILAAYNEQFF TGTGCCAGTAGTATACTAGCGGCCTACAATGAGCAGTTCTTC
TRBJ1-1 few TRBV19 TRBD1 CASRDSGTGPPAF TGTGCCAGTAGAGACTCCGGGACAGGGCCCCCGGCCTTT
TRBJ2-3 few TRBV5-5 - CASRRTGGKDTQYF TGTGCCAGCAGGCGGACTGGGGGGAAGGATACGCAGTATTTT
TRBJ2-7 once TRBV10-2 TRBD2 CASRVTSGGYEQYF TGCGCCAGCAGGGTAACTAGCGGGGGGTACGAGCAGTACTTC
TRBJ1-5 - TRBV29-1 - CSVGRANQPQHF TGCAGCGTTGGCAGGGCCAATCAGCCCCAGCATTTT
TRBJ1-2 - TRBV27 - CATLSGRYGYTF TGTGCCACCCTTTCAGGGAGGTATGGCTACACCTTC
TRBJ2-7 - TRBV25-1 - CASSSNSVSGANEQYF TGTGCCAGCAGTAGTAATAGCGTGTCGGGCGCCAACGAGCAGTACTTC
TRBJ1-5 - TRBV6-1 TRBD1 CASSPTGGGNQPQHF TGTGCCAGCAGCCCGACAGGGGGCGGCAATCAGCCCCAGCATTTT